This T cell receptor beta chain was observed in a study of cytomegalovirus exposure and HLA in healthy donors. Study at large: Ancestry clustering placed roughly four fifths of several hundred genotyped donors in the Caucasian-associated cluster.

Primers: 60 Vbeta forward and 13 Jbeta reverse. Libraries were prepared by immunoSEQ multiplex PCR; TCRdb keeps only in-frame clonotypes and omits some of them. Among 100,000 to 150,000 clones listed, around 85% were seen once. The CDR3 totals 12 residues. V lost 2 bases, J lost 7 bases, and 9 bases lay in between. The V gene's germline CDR1 is KGHSH and CDR2 LQKENI. Material: PBMCs. This chain uses TRBV18 with TRBJ2-7; D not resolved. This TCR derives from a boy aged 5 to 17 in good health and CMV-seronegative. The CDR3 loop reads CASSPSPREQYF. In DNA, the CDR3 is TGTGCCAGCTCACCATCCCCCAGGGAGCAGTACTTC. The full variable domain, rest sourced from reference TRBV18 and TRBJ2-7, is NAGVMQNPRHLVRRRGQEARLRCSPMKGHSHVYWYRQLPEEGLKFMVYLQKENIIDESGMPKERFSAEFPKEGPSILRIQQVVRGDSAAYFCASSPSPREQYFGPGTRLTVT.